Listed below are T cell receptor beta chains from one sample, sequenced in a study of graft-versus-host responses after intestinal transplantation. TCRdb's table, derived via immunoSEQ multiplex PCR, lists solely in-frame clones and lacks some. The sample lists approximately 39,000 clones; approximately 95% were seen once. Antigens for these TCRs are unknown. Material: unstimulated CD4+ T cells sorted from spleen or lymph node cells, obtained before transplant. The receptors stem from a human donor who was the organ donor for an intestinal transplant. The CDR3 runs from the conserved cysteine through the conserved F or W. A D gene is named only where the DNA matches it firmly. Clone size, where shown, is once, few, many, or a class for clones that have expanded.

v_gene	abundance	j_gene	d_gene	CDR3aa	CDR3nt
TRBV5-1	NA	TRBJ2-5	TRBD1	CASSLGRQGETQYF	TGCGCCAGCAGCTTGGGGCGACAGGGGGAGACCCAGTACTTC
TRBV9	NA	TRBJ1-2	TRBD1	CASSGSGGSYGYTF	TGTGCCAGCAGCGGCTCAGGGGGAAGCTATGGCTACACCTTC
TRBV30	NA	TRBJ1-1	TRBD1	CAWKTGTGNTEAFF	TGTGCCTGGAAAACCGGGACAGGGAACACTGAAGCTTTCTTT
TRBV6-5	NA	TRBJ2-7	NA	CASSYSGRRGAYEQYF	TGTGCCAGCAGTTACTCAGGGCGGCGAGGGGCTTACGAGCAGTACTTC
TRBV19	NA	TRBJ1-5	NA	CASSILYSNQPQHF	TGTGCCAGTAGTATCCTTTATAGCAATCAGCCCCAGCATTTT
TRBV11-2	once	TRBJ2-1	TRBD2	CASSLSGGAFNEQFF	TGTGCCAGCAGCCTGAGCGGGGGGGCCTTTAATGAGCAGTTCTTC
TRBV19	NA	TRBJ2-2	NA	CASSTPYLYTGELFF	TGTGCCAGTAGTACCCCCTACCTGTACACCGGGGAGCTGTTTTTT
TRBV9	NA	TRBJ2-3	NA	CASSVGWDTDTQYF	TGTGCCAGCAGCGTAGGCTGGGACACAGATACGCAGTATTTT
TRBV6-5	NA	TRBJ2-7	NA	CASRQTSSYEQYF	TGTGCCAGCAGGCAGACGAGCTCCTACGAGCAGTACTTC
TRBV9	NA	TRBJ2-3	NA	CASSADRGTTDTQYF	TGTGCCAGCAGCGCCGACCGGGGGACCACAGATACGCAGTATTTT
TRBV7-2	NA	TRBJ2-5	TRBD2	CASSLPGGAPLQETQYF	TGTGCCAGCAGCTTACCGGGGGGGGCTCCCCTCCAAGAGACCCAGTACTTC
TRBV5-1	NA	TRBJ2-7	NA	CASSLGQDEQYF	TGCGCCAGCAGCTTGGGGCAGGACGAGCAGTACTTC
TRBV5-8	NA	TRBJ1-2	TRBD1	CASSFRQGQDYGYTF	TGTGCCAGCAGCTTTCGGCAGGGACAGGACTATGGCTACACCTTC
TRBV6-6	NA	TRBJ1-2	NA	CASTYTTGNYGYTF	TGTGCCAGCACCTACACAACAGGGAACTATGGCTACACCTTC
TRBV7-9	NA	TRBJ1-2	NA	CASSFENLSYGYTF	TGTGCCAGCAGCTTTGAGAATCTCTCCTATGGCTACACCTTC
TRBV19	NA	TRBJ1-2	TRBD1	CASRGQGADYGYTF	TGTGCCAGTAGGGGACAGGGGGCGGACTATGGCTACACCTTC
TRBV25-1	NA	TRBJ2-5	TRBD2	CASSGLAGGQETQYF	TGTGCCAGCAGTGGACTAGCGGGGGGGCAAGAGACCCAGTACTTC
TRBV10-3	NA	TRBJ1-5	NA	CAISDGSNQPQHF	TGTGCCATCAGTGACGGGAGCAATCAGCCCCAGCATTTT
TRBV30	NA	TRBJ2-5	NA	CAWSVGPQETQYF	TGTGCCTGGAGTGTTGGGCCCCAAGAGACCCAGTACTTC
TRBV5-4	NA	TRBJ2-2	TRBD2	CASSLPPSRGGSGELFF	TGTGCCAGCAGCTTGCCTCCCTCGCGGGGGGGTTCCGGGGAGCTGTTTTTT
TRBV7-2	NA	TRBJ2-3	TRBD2	CASSPGGDRQYF	TGTGCCAGCAGCCCGGGGGGGGACCGCCAGTATTTT
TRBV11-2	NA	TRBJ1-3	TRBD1	CASKPRPGQGLDSGNTIYF	TGTGCCAGCAAACCCCGTCCGGGACAGGGATTGGACTCTGGAAACACCATATATTTT
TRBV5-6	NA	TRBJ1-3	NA	CASSYTEQGWGGNTIYF	TGTGCCAGCAGCTACACTGAACAGGGCTGGGGCGGAAACACCATATATTTT
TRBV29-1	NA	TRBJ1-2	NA	CSVFSGNYGYTF	TGCAGCGTTTTCTCAGGGAACTATGGCTACACCTTC
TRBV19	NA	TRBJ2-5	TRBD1	CASSMQTGWTETQYF	TGTGCCAGTAGTATGCAGACAGGGTGGACAGAGACCCAGTACTTC
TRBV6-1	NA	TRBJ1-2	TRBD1	CASSERFSGTGFLRDGYTF	TGTGCCAGCAGTGAACGTTTTTCGGGGACAGGCTTTTTACGCGATGGCTACACCTTC